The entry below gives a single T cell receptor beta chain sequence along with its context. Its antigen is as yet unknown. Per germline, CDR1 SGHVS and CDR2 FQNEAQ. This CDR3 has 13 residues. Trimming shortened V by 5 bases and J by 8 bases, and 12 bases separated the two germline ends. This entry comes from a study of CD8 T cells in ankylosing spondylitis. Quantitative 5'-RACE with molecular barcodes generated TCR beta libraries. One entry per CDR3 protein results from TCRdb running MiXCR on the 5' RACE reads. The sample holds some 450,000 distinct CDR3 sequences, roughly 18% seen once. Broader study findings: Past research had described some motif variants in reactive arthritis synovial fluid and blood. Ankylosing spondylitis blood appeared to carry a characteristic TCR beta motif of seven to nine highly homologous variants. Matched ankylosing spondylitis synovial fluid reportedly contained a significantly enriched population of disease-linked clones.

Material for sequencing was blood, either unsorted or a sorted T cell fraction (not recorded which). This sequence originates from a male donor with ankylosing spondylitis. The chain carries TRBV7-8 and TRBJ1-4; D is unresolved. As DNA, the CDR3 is TGTGCCAGCAGCCGCAGCAGAGAGGAAAAACTGTTTTTT. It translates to CASSRSREEKLFF.